These 20 T cell receptor beta chains originate from one sample sequenced in a study of CD8 T cells in Susac syndrome. With random hexamers, reverse transcription was performed on about 0.5 to 1 ug of RNA. TCRdb processed the immunoSEQ multiplex PCR reads anew with MiXCR; each CDR3 protein has one entry. The data contain about 120,000 distinct CDR3 sequences, around 94% of them singletons. The material sequenced was CD4+ T cells from PBMCs. Receptors originate from a human donor in good health.

The chain uses TRBV5-1 and TRBJ2-6; no definite D call. The V gene lost 0 bases and the J gene lost 4 bases, with 5 bases spanning the gap. From germline, CDR1 is SGHRS and CDR2 YFSETQ. This CDR3 comprises 14 residues. The CDR3 DNA reads TGCGCCAGCAGCTTGGCCATGGGGGCCAACGTCCTGACTTTC. Its protein is CASSLAMGANVLTF.

V and J are TRBV7-9 and TRBJ2-3; D tentatively reads TRBD1 or TRBD2 (5 bases each). V dropped 5 bases and J dropped 3 bases, with 24 bases sitting between them. Germline-derived CDR1 and CDR2 are SEHNR and FQNEAQ (reference sequence). The length of the CDR3 is 18 residues. As DNA, the CDR3 is TGTGCCAGCAGCATCTCCGGGGCTGGCTTGCGATCGACAGATACGCAGTATTTT. Amino acid sequence: CASSISGAGLRSTDTQYF.

The chain has TRBV15 and TRBJ1-4; unclear D gene. This CDR3 comprises 13 residues. Trimming removed 0 bases from V and 5 bases from J, with 4 bases in between. The germline gives CDR1 LNHNV, CDR2 YYDKDF (reference sequence). Here the CDR3 DNA reads TGTGCCACCAGCAGAGACAAGAATGAAAAACTGTTTTTT. As protein: CATSRDKNEKLFF.

The chain is built from TRBV7-9 and TRBJ1-5, with 10 bases identical to TRBD1. Germline CDR1 SEHNR, CDR2 FQNEAQ (reference sequence). This CDR3 spans 12 amino acids. The V and J ends lost 3 bases and 15 bases, in that order; junction bases with no gene match: 5. As DNA, the CDR3 is TGTGCCAGCAGCTTGGGCGGGACAGGGGTGCATTTT. Amino acid sequence: CASSLGGTGVHF. Using reference TRBV7-9 and TRBJ1-5 for the parts outside the CDR3, the full variable domain is DTGVSQNPRHKITKRGQNVTFRCDPISEHNRLYWYRQTLGQGPEFLTYFQNEAQLEKSRLLSDRFSAERPKGSFSTLEIQRTEQGDSAMYLCASSLGGTGVHFGDGTRLSIL.

Concerning this clonotype itself: Relative to the germline gene, one junction end is altered; a read error may explain this. The genes are TRBV12-3 or TRBV12-4 and TRBJ2-7; D is uncertain. The CDR3 extends over 9 amino acids. CDR3 sequence (DNA): TGTGCCAGCAGTCCACCCGTGTCCTTC. This sequence encodes CASSPPVSF.

The chain employs TRBV6-2 or TRBV6-3 and TRBJ2-5; 8 bases match TRBD2. Per the germline V gene, CDR1 is MNHEY and CDR2 is SVGEGT. This CDR3 comprises 16 residues. The V segment lost 2 bases and the J segment 5 bases; nucleotides outside the gene matches: 10. This CDR3 is CASSYVYGRAEETQYF. The DNA of the CDR3 is TGTGCCAGCAGTTACGTTTACGGGAGGGCGGAGGAGACCCAGTACTTC.

The CDR3 is CASSPLAEAFF. The CDR3 DNA reads as TGTGCCAGCAGCCCACTTGCTGAAGCTTTCTTT. V is TRBV7-9 and J is TRBJ1-1; D remains ambiguous. The CDR3 totals 11 residues. Germline CDR1 reads SEHNR; CDR2 reads FQNEAQ (reference sequence). V dropped 5 bases and J dropped 6 bases, with 7 bases sitting between them.

This chain joins TRBV12-3 or TRBV12-4 and TRBJ1-1, with 7 bases matching TRBD1. Trimming cost V 6 bases and J 4 bases; bases outside gene matches: 17. The CDR3 runs 17 residues. The CDR3: CASSLGQLTAGSTEAFF. As DNA, the CDR3 is TGTGCCAGCAGCCTGGGACAGTTAACAGCCGGGAGCACTGAAGCTTTCTTT.

The chain is built from TRBV3-1 and TRBJ1-2; tentative D call: TRBD1 (6 bases). This CDR3 comprises 14 residues. V was trimmed by 4 bases and J by 3 bases, leaving 12 bases between them. CDR1 and CDR2 from the germline V gene are LGHDT and YNNKEL (reference sequence). CDR3 in amino acids: CASSLQGRDYGYTF. For the CDR3, the DNA is TGTGCCAGCAGCCTTCAGGGGCGCGACTATGGCTACACCTTC.

The chain joins TRBV3-1 to TRBJ2-7; 8 bases match TRBD1. This CDR3 is built from 15 residues. Losses at the gene ends were 1 base for V and 5 bases for J; bases not matched to a gene: 7. Germline V gene data show CDR1 as LGHDT and CDR2 as YNNKEL (reference sequence). As DNA, the CDR3 is TGTGCCAGCAGCCAAGCGACCGGGACAGGCAACGAGCAGTACTTC. It is translated as CASSQATGTGNEQYF.

The DNA of the CDR3 is TGTGCCAGCAGCGTAGGTGGGACCTATAATTCACCCCTCCACTTT. It specifies CASSVGGTYNSPLHF. The chain recombines TRBV9 with TRBJ1-6; D is ambiguous. Between the trimmed V and J ends, which lost 0 bases and 2 bases, there was a span of 6 bases. The CDR3 runs 15 residues. Per germline, CDR1 SGDLS and CDR2 YYNGEE.

This chain links TRBV19 with TRBJ1-1; D is possibly TRBD1 (5 bases). There are 14 residues in the CDR3. Germline V lookup: CDR1 LNHDA, CDR2 SQIVND (reference sequence). V lost 3 bases to trimming and J lost 5 bases, with 13 bases between them. CDR3 region: CASSMLSGGTEAFF. CDR3 sequence (DNA): TGTGCCAGTAGTATGCTCTCGGGGGGGACTGAAGCTTTCTTT.

The chain links TRBV6-1 to TRBJ2-5, with 11 bases that match TRBD2. Trimming removed 5 bases from V and 0 bases from J; junction bases left unmatched: 8. There are 17 residues in the CDR3. CDR1 is MNHNS and CDR2 is SASEGT in the germline V gene. The CDR3 DNA reads TGTGCCAGCAGTACGTCCCCTAGCGGGAGGTACCAAGAGACCCAGTACTTC. Protein: CASSTSPSGRYQETQYF.

This chain joins TRBV9 and TRBJ2-1; D remains unclear. Germline V gene lookup returns CDR1 SGDLS and CDR2 YYNGEE. The CDR3 spans 15 residues. The V and J ends lost 3 bases and 0 bases respectively, with 10 bases between them. The CDR3: CASSDGLSSYNEQFF. DNA of the CDR3: TGTGCCAGCAGCGATGGGCTGAGCTCCTACAATGAGCAGTTCTTC. Filled out from reference TRBV9 and TRBJ2-1, the complete variable domain reads DSGVTQTPKHLITATGQRVTLRCSPRSGDLSVYWYQQSLDQGLQFLIQYYNGEERAKGNILERFSAQQFPDLHSELNLSSLELGDSALYFCASSDGLSSYNEQFFGPGTRLTVL.

The chain has TRBV5-4 and TRBJ1-1, with 8 positions matching TRBD1. CDR1 is SGHNT and CDR2 is YYREEE in the germline V gene (reference sequence). The CDR3 sequence is 14 residues long. Trimming removed 4 bases from V and 3 bases from J; junction bases left unmatched: 5. This CDR3 is CASSQGARDTEAFF. CDR3 in DNA: TGTGCCAGCAGCCAGGGGGCTAGGGACACTGAAGCTTTCTTT. Drawing the rest from reference TRBV5-4 and TRBJ1-1, the complete variable domain is ETGVTQSPTHLIKTRGQQVTLRCSSQSGHNTVSWYQQALGQGPQFIFQYYREEENGRGNFPPRFSGLQFPNYSSELNVNALELDDSALYLCASSQGARDTEAFFGQGTRLTVV.

The count of this clonotype is one. J is TRBJ2-3 and V is TRBV7-9, with no clear D. The germline gives CDR1 SEHNR, CDR2 FQNEAQ (reference sequence). The CDR3 totals 13 residues. V was trimmed by 1 base and J by 4 bases, leaving 6 bases between them. The DNA for the CDR3 is TGTGCCAGCAGCTTAGAAGGGCCAGATACGCAGTATTTT. This translates into CASSLEGPDTQYF.

The CDR3 sequence is CASSLLGGRETQYF. The CDR3 nucleotides are TGTGCCAGCAGCTTGCTCGGCGGTCGGGAGACCCAGTACTTC. J is TRBJ2-5 and V is TRBV5-6; D is unresolved. This CDR3 has 14 residues. Germline V CDR1 and CDR2: SGHDT, YYEEEE. Trimming stripped 1 base from V and 5 bases from J, with 12 bases between.

This rearrangement joins TRBV18 to TRBJ2-1; D is perhaps TRBD2 (5 bases). The CDR3 loop spans 15 amino acids. CDR1 KGHSH and CDR2 LQKENI come from the germline V gene. With 3 bases removed from V and 0 bases from J, the gap between germline ends came to 9 bases. The CDR3 reads CASSPDGNSYNEQFF. DNA of the CDR3: TGTGCCAGCTCACCGGACGGGAACTCCTACAATGAGCAGTTCTTC.

The rearrangement joins TRBV24-1 to TRBJ2-1; TRBD2 agrees at 11 bases. CDR3 length: 16 amino acids. CDR1 KGHDR and CDR2 SFDVKD come from the germline V gene. After removal of 3 bases from V and 3 bases from J, the junction contained 3 bases not matched to a gene. Here the CDR3 DNA reads TGTGCCACCAGTGATCCCGGGACTAGCGGCTACAATGAGCAGTTCTTC. Its translation: CATSDPGTSGYNEQFF.

This clonotype was seen once. This chain joins TRBV5-1 and TRBJ2-1; TRBD2 matches at 7 bases. Trimming cost V 0 bases and J 6 bases; bases outside gene matches: 6. The germline CDR1 and CDR2 sequences are SGHRS and YFSETQ. The CDR3 is 15 amino acids. This CDR3 reads CASSLAVGGVNEQFF. As DNA, the CDR3 is TGCGCCAGCAGCTTGGCAGTGGGAGGGGTCAATGAGCAGTTCTTC.